A selection of T cell receptor beta chains follows, all from one sample in a study of blood T cells in healthy people across ages. TCRdb re-analysed the 5' RACE reads in MiXCR, keeping a single row per CDR3 protein. The table shows hundreds of thousands of distinct CDR3 sequences, with around 52% occurring only once. The sequenced sample consisted of blood. These receptor sequences come from a woman of 80 years or more in good health. The CDR3 runs from the conserved cysteine through the conserved F or W. Fields, in order: clone size, D gene, J gene, V gene, CDR3 protein, CDR3 DNA. A D gene is named only where the DNA matches it firmly. Clone size appears in some rows only: once, few, many, or a class for an expanded clone.

clone_size: -; d_call: -; j_call: TRBJ2-3; v_call: TRBV6-5; cdr3_aa: CASSYTRTDTQYF; cdr3_nt: TGTGCCAGCAGTTACACCAGGACAGATACGCAGTATTTT
clone_size: -; d_call: -; j_call: TRBJ1-1; v_call: TRBV20-1; cdr3_aa: CSARGASRQGDTEAFF; cdr3_nt: TGCAGTGCTAGAGGGGCGAGTAGGCAGGGAGACACTGAAGCTTTCTTT
clone_size: few; d_call: -; j_call: TRBJ1-1; v_call: TRBV18; cdr3_aa: CASSPGMNTEAFF; cdr3_nt: TGTGCCAGCTCCCCGGGGATGAACACTGAAGCTTTCTTT
clone_size: -; d_call: TRBD1; j_call: TRBJ2-1; v_call: TRBV6-5; cdr3_aa: CASSYSTGVDKRSSYNEQFF; cdr3_nt: TGTGCCAGCAGTTACTCTACAGGGGTGGACAAGAGAAGCTCCTACAATGAGCAGTTCTTC
clone_size: -; d_call: -; j_call: TRBJ2-5; v_call: TRBV29-1; cdr3_aa: CSVEIQETQYF; cdr3_nt: TGCAGCGTCGAGATTCAAGAGACCCAGTACTTC
clone_size: few; d_call: -; j_call: TRBJ2-2; v_call: TRBV12-3/TRBV12-4; cdr3_aa: CASSPSSRGELFF; cdr3_nt: TGTGCCAGCAGTCCCTCTTCGCGCGGGGAGCTGTTTTTT
clone_size: -; d_call: -; j_call: TRBJ1-4; v_call: TRBV28; cdr3_aa: CASSPGTHFGGSEKLFF; cdr3_nt: TGTGCCAGCAGTCCCGGGACCCATTTTGGGGGGAGTGAAAAACTGTTTTTT
clone_size: many; d_call: TRBD2; j_call: TRBJ2-3; v_call: TRBV20-1; cdr3_aa: CSVSGSTDTQYF; cdr3_nt: TGCAGTGTTAGCGGGAGCACAGATACGCAGTATTTT
clone_size: -; d_call: TRBD1; j_call: TRBJ2-7; v_call: TRBV28; cdr3_aa: CAIEGALPDEQYF; cdr3_nt: TGTGCCATTGAGGGGGCCCTCCCCGACGAGCAGTACTTC
clone_size: -; d_call: -; j_call: TRBJ1-5; v_call: TRBV12-3/TRBV12-4; cdr3_aa: CASSFGGAGRFSGQHF; cdr3_nt: TGTGCCAGCAGTTTCGGAGGGGCGGGGAGATTCAGCGGCCAGCATTTT
clone_size: -; d_call: -; j_call: TRBJ1-2; v_call: TRBV7-9; cdr3_aa: CASSLAASRNYGYTF; cdr3_nt: TGTGCCAGCAGCTTAGCCGCCAGCCGAAACTATGGCTACACCTTC
clone_size: few; d_call: TRBD1; j_call: TRBJ2-7; v_call: TRBV6-5; cdr3_aa: CASSYRGQGTYEQYF; cdr3_nt: TGTGCCAGCAGTTACCGAGGACAGGGGACCTACGAGCAGTACTTC
clone_size: many; d_call: TRBD2; j_call: TRBJ2-4; v_call: TRBV7-2; cdr3_aa: CASSPGGGGNIQYF; cdr3_nt: TGTGCCAGCAGCCCCGGAGGCGGGGGAAACATTCAGTACTTC
clone_size: few; d_call: -; j_call: TRBJ2-1; v_call: TRBV18; cdr3_aa: CASSPMDNYNEQFF; cdr3_nt: TGTGCCAGCTCACCTATGGACAACTACAATGAGCAGTTCTTC
clone_size: few; d_call: -; j_call: TRBJ1-2; v_call: TRBV19; cdr3_aa: CASLDWDLVGYTF; cdr3_nt: TGTGCCAGTCTCGACTGGGACCTCGTGGGCTACACCTTC
clone_size: -; d_call: -; j_call: TRBJ2-3; v_call: TRBV13; cdr3_aa: CASSLYGAADTQYF; cdr3_nt: TGTGCCAGCAGCTTATACGGTGCAGCAGATACGCAGTATTTT
clone_size: -; d_call: -; j_call: TRBJ1-2; v_call: TRBV5-5; cdr3_aa: CASSLMGLWSFYYGYTF; cdr3_nt: TGTGCCAGCAGCTTGATGGGACTCTGGTCCTTTTACTATGGCTACACCTTC
clone_size: -; d_call: TRBD2; j_call: TRBJ2-1; v_call: TRBV12-3/TRBV12-4; cdr3_aa: CASSFGGAVDEQFF; cdr3_nt: TGTGCCAGCAGTTTCGGGGGGGCAGTGGATGAGCAGTTCTTC
clone_size: -; d_call: TRBD1; j_call: TRBJ1-2; v_call: TRBV7-9; cdr3_aa: CASSPSGTGLYGYTF; cdr3_nt: TGTGCCAGCAGCCCCTCCGGGACAGGCCTTTATGGCTACACCTTC
clone_size: -; d_call: -; j_call: TRBJ2-3; v_call: TRBV7-2; cdr3_aa: CASLPYWIQEGSDTQYF; cdr3_nt: TGTGCCAGCCTCCCCTATTGGATCCAGGAGGGGTCGGATACGCAGTATTTT
clone_size: few; d_call: -; j_call: TRBJ1-2; v_call: TRBV7-2; cdr3_aa: CASSIGLNYGYTF; cdr3_nt: TGTGCCAGCAGCATAGGCCTCAACTATGGCTACACCTTC
clone_size: -; d_call: -; j_call: TRBJ1-5; v_call: TRBV7-8; cdr3_aa: CASSPMGAGAGQPQHF; cdr3_nt: TGTGCCAGCAGCCCAATGGGCGCTGGGGCTGGTCAGCCCCAGCATTTT
clone_size: few; d_call: -; j_call: TRBJ2-5; v_call: TRBV5-1; cdr3_aa: CASSLVSGGEETQYF; cdr3_nt: TGCGCCAGCAGCTTGGTTTCCGGGGGCGAAGAGACCCAGTACTTC
clone_size: -; d_call: -; j_call: TRBJ2-7; v_call: TRBV28; cdr3_aa: CASSSPAGASYEQYF; cdr3_nt: TGTGCCAGCAGTTCCCCGGCCGGGGCCTCCTACGAGCAGTACTTC
clone_size: many; d_call: -; j_call: TRBJ2-1; v_call: TRBV12-5; cdr3_aa: CASGPGVRATYNEQFF; cdr3_nt: TGTGCTAGTGGCCCGGGGGTTCGAGCCACCTACAATGAGCAGTTCTTC
clone_size: many; d_call: -; j_call: TRBJ2-1; v_call: TRBV28; cdr3_aa: CASSQGGRGINEQFF; cdr3_nt: TGTGCCAGCAGTCAGGGGGGGCGCGGAATCAATGAGCAGTTCTTC
clone_size: few; d_call: TRBD1; j_call: TRBJ1-5; v_call: TRBV28; cdr3_aa: CASKGQGFSNQPQHF; cdr3_nt: TGTGCCAGCAAGGGACAGGGGTTTAGCAATCAGCCCCAGCATTTT
clone_size: many; d_call: TRBD2; j_call: TRBJ2-1; v_call: TRBV3-1; cdr3_aa: CASSLLGVSGSYNEQFF; cdr3_nt: TGTGCCAGCAGCCTACTGGGAGTTAGCGGGTCGTACAATGAGCAGTTCTTC
clone_size: few; d_call: TRBD1; j_call: TRBJ1-1; v_call: TRBV28; cdr3_aa: CASSGTGGVTEAFF; cdr3_nt: TGTGCCAGCAGTGGAACAGGGGGTGTCACTGAAGCTTTCTTT
clone_size: many; d_call: TRBD1; j_call: TRBJ2-1; v_call: TRBV29-1; cdr3_aa: CSARQGMGSYNEQFF; cdr3_nt: TGCAGCGCCCGACAGGGGATGGGGTCCTACAATGAGCAGTTCTTC
clone_size: -; d_call: TRBD1; j_call: TRBJ2-2; v_call: TRBV28; cdr3_aa: CASSEGTVTGELFF; cdr3_nt: TGTGCCAGCAGTGAGGGGACAGTGACCGGGGAGCTGTTTTTT
clone_size: -; d_call: TRBD2; j_call: TRBJ2-1; v_call: TRBV20-1; cdr3_aa: CSARGQLAGGFYNEQFF; cdr3_nt: TGCAGTGCTAGAGGTCAACTAGCGGGGGGTTTCTACAATGAGCAGTTCTTC
clone_size: -; d_call: TRBD1; j_call: TRBJ2-6; v_call: TRBV7-9; cdr3_aa: CASSPGQGIAGANVLTF; cdr3_nt: TGTGCCAGCAGCCCGGGACAGGGGATTGCTGGGGCCAACGTCCTGACTTTC
clone_size: many; d_call: TRBD2; j_call: TRBJ2-3; v_call: TRBV7-3; cdr3_aa: CASSPQRGRSTDTQYF; cdr3_nt: TGTGCCAGCAGCCCCCAGCGGGGGCGTAGCACAGATACGCAGTATTTT
clone_size: once; d_call: -; j_call: TRBJ1-4; v_call: TRBV6-5; cdr3_aa: CASSYSAGAHEKLFF; cdr3_nt: TGTGCCAGCAGTTACTCGGCGGGGGCGCACGAAAAACTGTTTTTT
clone_size: many; d_call: -; j_call: TRBJ2-5; v_call: TRBV6-5; cdr3_aa: CASRGLRKWETQYF; cdr3_nt: TGTGCCAGCAGGGGTTTAAGGAAATGGGAGACCCAGTACTTC
clone_size: many; d_call: -; j_call: TRBJ2-7; v_call: TRBV7-2; cdr3_aa: CASSLGSSDYSSYEQYF; cdr3_nt: TGTGCCAGCAGCTTAGGCTCGTCGGACTACAGCTCCTACGAGCAGTACTTC
clone_size: -; d_call: -; j_call: TRBJ2-3; v_call: TRBV12-3/TRBV12-4; cdr3_aa: CASSISGLYAYF; cdr3_nt: TGTGCCAGCAGTATTAGCGGACTATACGCGTATTTT
clone_size: -; d_call: -; j_call: TRBJ2-2; v_call: TRBV5-1; cdr3_aa: CASSLGPQNTGELFF; cdr3_nt: TGCGCCAGCAGCCTTGGGCCCCAGAACACCGGGGAGCTGTTTTTT
clone_size: -; d_call: -; j_call: TRBJ2-5; v_call: TRBV25-1; cdr3_aa: CATQSRVETQYF; cdr3_nt: TGTGCTACTCAAAGTAGAGTGGAGACCCAGTACTTC
clone_size: few; d_call: -; j_call: TRBJ1-3; v_call: TRBV27; cdr3_aa: CASSLFLGNTIYF; cdr3_nt: TGTGCCAGCAGTTTATTTTTAGGAAACACCATATATTTT
clone_size: -; d_call: -; j_call: TRBJ1-5; v_call: TRBV25-1; cdr3_aa: CASSDSRGGWQPQHF; cdr3_nt: TGTGCCAGCAGTGATTCGAGGGGCGGGTGGCAGCCCCAGCATTTT
clone_size: many; d_call: TRBD2; j_call: TRBJ2-3; v_call: TRBV12-5; cdr3_aa: CASGVTSGRVDTQYF; cdr3_nt: TGTGCTAGTGGTGTCACTAGCGGGAGGGTTGATACGCAGTATTTT
clone_size: -; d_call: TRBD1; j_call: TRBJ1-1; v_call: TRBV27; cdr3_aa: CASSLEQGAVTEAFF; cdr3_nt: TGTGCCAGCAGTTTAGAACAGGGGGCTGTCACTGAAGCTTTCTTT
clone_size: many; d_call: -; j_call: TRBJ2-3; v_call: TRBV12-3/TRBV12-4; cdr3_aa: CASSFLASSIDTQYF; cdr3_nt: TGTGCCAGCAGTTTCTTAGCCAGTTCGATAGATACGCAGTATTTT
clone_size: -; d_call: TRBD1; j_call: TRBJ2-5; v_call: TRBV5-1; cdr3_aa: CASSRTGGPEETQYF; cdr3_nt: TGCGCCAGCAGTAGGACAGGGGGACCCGAAGAGACCCAGTACTTC
clone_size: -; d_call: -; j_call: TRBJ2-7; v_call: TRBV20-1; cdr3_aa: CSARPGGLYEQYF; cdr3_nt: TGCAGTGCTAGGCCCGGGGGCCTCTACGAGCAGTACTTC
clone_size: few; d_call: -; j_call: TRBJ2-7; v_call: TRBV6-1; cdr3_aa: CASTGAEQYF; cdr3_nt: TGTGCCAGCACAGGTGCTGAGCAGTACTTC
clone_size: -; d_call: TRBD1; j_call: TRBJ1-2; v_call: TRBV9; cdr3_aa: CASSAGQGINGYTF; cdr3_nt: TGTGCCAGCAGCGCGGGACAGGGGATAAATGGCTACACCTTC
clone_size: few; d_call: -; j_call: TRBJ2-1; v_call: TRBV14; cdr3_aa: CASSHLLDSYNEQFF; cdr3_nt: TGTGCCAGCAGCCACCTACTAGATTCCTACAATGAGCAGTTCTTC
clone_size: -; d_call: TRBD1; j_call: TRBJ1-2; v_call: TRBV7-2; cdr3_aa: CASSPGTGLYGYTF; cdr3_nt: TGTGCCAGCAGCCCCGGGACAGGGCTCTATGGCTACACCTTC
clone_size: -; d_call: -; j_call: TRBJ1-2; v_call: TRBV2; cdr3_aa: CASAGQFGGYTF; cdr3_nt: TGTGCCAGCGCCGGACAGTTTGGTGGCTACACCTTC
clone_size: once; d_call: TRBD1; j_call: TRBJ2-3; v_call: TRBV9; cdr3_aa: CTSSRTGQYTDTQYF; cdr3_nt: TGTACCAGCAGCCGGACGGGACAGTACACAGATACGCAGTATTTT
clone_size: many; d_call: -; j_call: TRBJ2-1; v_call: TRBV5-1; cdr3_aa: CASSLTARVNEQFF; cdr3_nt: TGCGCCAGCAGCCTTACGGCGCGGGTTAATGAGCAGTTCTTC
clone_size: many; d_call: TRBD2; j_call: TRBJ2-1; v_call: TRBV20-1; cdr3_aa: CSARERTSGNEQFF; cdr3_nt: TGCAGTGCTAGAGAGCGGACTAGCGGAAATGAGCAGTTCTTC
clone_size: -; d_call: TRBD2; j_call: TRBJ2-7; v_call: TRBV5-1; cdr3_aa: CVSSLVLRTSENEQYF; cdr3_nt: TGCGTCAGCAGCTTGGTGCTCCGGACTAGCGAAAACGAGCAGTACTTC